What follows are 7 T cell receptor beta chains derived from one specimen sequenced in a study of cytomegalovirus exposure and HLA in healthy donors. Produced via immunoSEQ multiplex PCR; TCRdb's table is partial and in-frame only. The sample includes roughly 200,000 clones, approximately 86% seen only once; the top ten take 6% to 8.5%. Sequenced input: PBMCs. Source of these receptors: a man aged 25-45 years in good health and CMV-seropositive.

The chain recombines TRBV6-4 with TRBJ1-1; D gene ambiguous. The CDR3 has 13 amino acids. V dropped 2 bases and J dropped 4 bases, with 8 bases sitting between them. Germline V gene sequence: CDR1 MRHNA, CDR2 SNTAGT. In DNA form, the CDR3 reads TGTGCCAGCAGTGACGAGGAAGGCACTGAAGCTTTCTTT. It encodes CASSDEEGTEAFF.

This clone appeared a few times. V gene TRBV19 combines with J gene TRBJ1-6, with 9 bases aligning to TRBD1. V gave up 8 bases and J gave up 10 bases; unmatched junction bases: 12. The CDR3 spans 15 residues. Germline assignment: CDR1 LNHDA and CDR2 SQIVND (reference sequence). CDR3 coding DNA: TGTGCCAGTCGTGACCTCGGGACAGGGATCTCACCCCTCCACTTT. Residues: CASRDLGTGISPLHF.

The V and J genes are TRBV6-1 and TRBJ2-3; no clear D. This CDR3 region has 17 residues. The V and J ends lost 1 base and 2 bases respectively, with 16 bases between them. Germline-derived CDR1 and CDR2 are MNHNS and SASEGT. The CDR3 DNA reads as TGTGCCAGCAGTGAAGGAACTACAATCCTCCCCACAGATACGCAGTATTTT. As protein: CASSEGTTILPTDTQYF.

CDR3 loop: CASSTSYYNEQFF. In DNA, the CDR3 is TGTGCCAGCAGTACGAGTTACTACAATGAGCAGTTCTTC. J is TRBJ2-1 and V is TRBV6-5; no clear D. Trimming took 5 bases from V and 3 from J, leaving 8 bases between them. CDR3 length equals 13 residues. Germline assignment: CDR1 MNHEY and CDR2 SVGAGI.

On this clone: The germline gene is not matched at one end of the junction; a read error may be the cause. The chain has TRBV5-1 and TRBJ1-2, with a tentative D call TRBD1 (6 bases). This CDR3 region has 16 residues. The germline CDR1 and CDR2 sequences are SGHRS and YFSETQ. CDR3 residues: CATSPSEGGGGYGYTF. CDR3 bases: TGCGCCACCAGCCCCTCGGAGGGGGGCGGAGGATATGGCTACACCTTC.

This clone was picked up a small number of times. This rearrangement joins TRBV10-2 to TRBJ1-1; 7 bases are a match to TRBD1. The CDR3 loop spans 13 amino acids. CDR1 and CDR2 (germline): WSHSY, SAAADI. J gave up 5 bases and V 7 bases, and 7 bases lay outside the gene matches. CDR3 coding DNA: TGCGCCAGCAACGGACAGGCTTGGACTGAAGCTTTCTTT. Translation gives CASNGQAWTEAFF.

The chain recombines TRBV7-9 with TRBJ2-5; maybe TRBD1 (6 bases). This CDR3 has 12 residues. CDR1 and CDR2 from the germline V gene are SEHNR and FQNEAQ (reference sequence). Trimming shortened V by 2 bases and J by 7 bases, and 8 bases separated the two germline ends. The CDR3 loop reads CASSLPRGTQYF. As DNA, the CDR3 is TGTGCCAGCAGCTTACCCAGGGGGACCCAGTACTTC.